A single sample is the source of the 2 T cell receptor beta chains below, sequenced in a study of T cell responses to AZD1222 COVID-19 vaccine. TCRdb keeps only in-frame clones here, not all; method: immunoSEQ multiplex PCR. This table has roughly 130,000 clones, 88% appearing once. Material: peripheral blood, obtained on day 0 of AZD1222 vaccination. The receptors derive from an adult in good health.

This chain joins TRBV27 and TRBJ1-2; no reliable D call. CDR3 length equals 14 residues. V was trimmed by 2 bases and J by 3 bases, leaving 10 bases between them. From germline, CDR1 is MNHEY and CDR2 SMNVEV (reference sequence). The CDR3 nucleotides are TGTGCCAGCAGTTTAAGGTTGGCGGACTATGGCTACACCTTC. Translation gives CASSLRLADYGYTF.

The chain links TRBV11-2 to TRBJ2-7; D may correspond to TRBD1 or TRBD2 (5 bases each). Deletions cut 1 base from V and 0 bases from J, with 10 bases between. Germline loops: CDR1 SGHAT, CDR2 FQNNGV. The CDR3 covers 15 residues. The CDR3 loop reads CASSLVPGSSYEQYF. The CDR3 DNA sequence: TGTGCCAGCAGCTTAGTGCCAGGGAGCTCCTACGAGCAGTACTTC.